The 17 T cell receptor beta chains in this list originate from one sample, sequenced in a study of shared clonotypes between healthy human individuals. Method: immunoSEQ multiplex PCR; TCRdb's copy keeps in-frame clones and lacks some. Of roughly 2.2 million clones listed, over 90% are singletons. What was sequenced was naive CD4+ T cells from PBMCs. As to subset: CD45RA+ positively selected. The receptors originated from a man in his late teens or twenties in good health. Some clones in this sample may be carry-over from other donors' samples.

The chain joins TRBV27 to TRBJ2-7; D possibly corresponds to TRBD2 (7 bases). CDR1 MNHEY and CDR2 SMNVEV come from the germline V gene (reference sequence). The ends were cut back, 6 bases at V and 6 bases at J, with 12 bases in the middle. The CDR3 has 12 amino acids. In DNA, the CDR3 is TGTGCCAGCAGCACGGGGGGCCTCGAGCAGTACTTC. It specifies CASSTGGLEQYF.

The chain has TRBV11-2 and TRBJ2-6, with a possible D match to TRBD2 (6 bases). Germline loops: CDR1 SGHAT, CDR2 FQNNGV. Trimming took off 6 bases at V and 3 bases at J, with 12 bases between the two ends. The CDR3 covers 15 residues. The CDR3 protein is CASSVGGSGANVLTF. CDR3 in DNA: TGTGCCAGCAGTGTCGGGGGTAGTGGGGCCAACGTCCTGACTTTC. Filled out from reference TRBV11-2 and TRBJ2-6, the complete variable domain reads EAGVAQSPRYKIIEKRQSVAFWCNPISGHATLYWYQQILGQGPKLLIQFQNNGVVDDSQLPKDRFSAERLKGVDSTLKIQPAKLEDSAVYLCASSVGGSGANVLTFGAGSRLTVL.

The chain couples TRBV11-1 to TRBJ1-6, with 9 bases matching TRBD1. Germline lookup yields CDR1 SGHAT and CDR2 FQDESV (reference sequence). The V segment lost 5 bases and the J segment 9 bases; nucleotides outside the gene matches: 14. CDR3 length: 17 amino acids. CDR3 sequence (DNA): TGTGCCAGCAGCGATTCTAAGGGACAGGGTTTGGTTTCACCCCTCCACTTT. This gives the protein CASSDSKGQGLVSPLHF.

The genes are TRBV5-1 and TRBJ2-7; D might be TRBD1 (5 bases). V lost 2 bases and J 2 bases, leaving 17 bases between the germline ends. Germline V gene data show CDR1 as SGHRS and CDR2 as YFSETQ. The CDR3 is 16 amino acids. DNA of the CDR3: TGCGCCAGCAGCTTTCGAACCAGGGCCCCCGCCTACGAGCAGTACTTC. Its translation is CASSFRTRAPAYEQYF.

The chain is built from TRBV2 and TRBJ2-3; D remains ambiguous. This CDR3 spans 12 amino acids. Trimming shortened V by 6 bases and J by 5 bases, and 9 bases separated the two germline ends. The germline V gene has CDR1 SNHLY and CDR2 FYNNEI. The CDR3 region has the DNA TGTGCCAGCAGACAAACGGGAGATACGCAGTATTTT. This translates into CASRQTGDTQYF.

J is TRBJ1-1 and V is TRBV10-3; possibly TRBD1 for D (5 bases). Germline CDR1 ENHRY, CDR2 SYGVKD. CDR3 length: 15 amino acids. Trimming stripped 3 bases from V and 3 bases from J, with 14 bases between. In nucleotides, the CDR3 is TGTGCCATCAGTGACGTGCAAGAAGGGGACACTGAAGCTTTCTTT. It yields the protein CAISDVQEGDTEAFF.

This clone was detected only once. The chain employs TRBV5-5 and TRBJ1-5, with 9 bases that match TRBD1. The germline V gene has CDR1 SGHKS and CDR2 YYEKEE (reference sequence). This CDR3 is 14 amino acids long. With 4 bases clipped from V and 7 bases from J, the junction kept 6 bases outside the gene matches. The CDR3 region is CASSPTGGGQPQHF. Here the CDR3 DNA reads TGTGCCAGCAGCCCTACAGGGGGCGGACAGCCCCAGCATTTT.

The chain uses TRBV5-1 and TRBJ2-3, with no clear D. V lost 0 bases to trimming and J lost 2 bases, with 13 bases between them. Per the germline V gene, CDR1 is SGHRS and CDR2 is YFSETQ. There are 16 residues in the CDR3. The CDR3 nucleotides read TGCGCCAGCAGCTTGGGACTTCAGTATAACACAGATACGCAGTATTTT. Residues: CASSLGLQYNTDTQYF.

The chain has TRBV27 and TRBJ2-4; D possibly uses TRBD1 or TRBD2 (6 bases each). The V and J ends lost 6 bases and 0 bases respectively, with 15 bases between them. The CDR3 has 16 amino acids. Germline CDR1 reads MNHEY; CDR2 reads SMNVEV (reference sequence). The CDR3 DNA follows: TGTGCCAGCAGGACGGGGGCGGCGCTAGCCAAAAACATTCAGTACTTC. This encodes CASRTGAALAKNIQYF.

Here the CDR3 reads CASRGGVSRPGGEQYF. CDR3 nucleotide sequence: TGTGCCAGCAGAGGAGGGGTATCCAGGCCCGGGGGCGAGCAGTACTTC. V is TRBV28 and J is TRBJ2-7; D is possibly TRBD2 (6 bases). Trimming took off 6 bases at V and 6 bases at J, with 24 bases between the two ends. This CDR3 contains 16 residues. From germline, CDR1 is MDHEN and CDR2 SYDVKM.

V is TRBV5-1 and J is TRBJ2-5; D is undetermined. CDR3 length equals 13 residues. CDR1 and CDR2 (germline): SGHRS, YFSETQ. The V end lost 2 bases, the J end lost 5 bases, and 10 bases lay between the germline ends. The CDR3 DNA sequence: TGCGCCAGCAGCTTTGGGTCAGTGGAGACCCAGTACTTC. This translates into CASSFGSVETQYF.

The chain carries TRBV7-3 and TRBJ1-1, with D hard to call. Germline CDR1 SGHTA, CDR2 FQGTGA. Trimming stripped 5 bases from V and 6 bases from J, with 19 bases between. This CDR3 has 15 residues. As DNA, the CDR3 is TGTGCCAGCAGCGAAAGGGAGGGAACCTACTCTGAAGCTTTCTTT. Translating it yields CASSEREGTYSEAFF.

This chain connects TRBV30 to TRBJ1-4; 10 bases line up with TRBD1. This CDR3 has 13 amino acids. The junction had 8 bases not matched to a gene; V was cut back by 5 bases and J by 11 bases. The germline V gene encodes CDR1 GTSNPN and CDR2 SVGIG (reference sequence). The CDR3 DNA sequence: TGTGCCTGGGGGGGACAGGGGCTGCTTAAACTGTTTTTT. Residues: CAWGGQGLLKLFF.

The chain is built from TRBV5-1 and TRBJ1-1; D is ambiguous. V was clipped by 4 bases and J by 6 bases, with 13 bases between them. CDR1 and CDR2 (germline): SGHRS, YFSETQ. This CDR3 region has 13 residues. As DNA, the CDR3 is TGCGCCAGCAGCGCCACCGGTGCGGCTGAAGCTTTCTTT. Encoded protein: CASSATGAAEAFF.

This chain uses TRBV6-1 with TRBJ2-3; possibly TRBD1 for D (5 bases). The CDR3 is 13 residues long. Germline CDR1 MNHNS, CDR2 SASEGT. The germline V and J ends were trimmed by 7 bases and 6 bases, with 14 bases remaining between them. The CDR3 protein is CASNSQGGDTQYF. The CDR3 DNA reads TGTGCCAGCAATTCGCAGGGTGGCGATACGCAGTATTTT.

This chain uses TRBV9 with TRBJ2-2, with 7 positions matching TRBD2. This CDR3 has 15 residues. Losses at the gene ends were 0 bases for V and 3 bases for J; bases not matched to a gene: 2. CDR1 is SGDLS, CDR2 YYNGEE, per germline. The CDR3 is CASSVGLADTGELFF. In DNA, the CDR3 is TGTGCCAGCAGCGTAGGGCTAGCGGACACCGGGGAGCTGTTTTTT.

This clone has just one count. The gene calls are TRBV12-1 and TRBJ1-2. TRBV12-1 constitutes a pseudogene. The CDR3 covers 15 residues. The CDR3 region has the DNA TGTGCCAGCAGCCTCCCCGGGGACCCAAGGCATGGCTACACCTTC. This codes for CASSLPGDPRHGYTF.